Listed here is a single T cell receptor (beta chain). The sample is drawn from a study of T cells in women clearing cervical HPV infection. Repertoires were generated with immunoSEQ multiplex PCR, while TCRdb's copy carries only in-frame clones and drops some. The sample totals about 16,000 clones. Sequencing was done on a sample of blood buffy coat. The receptor was derived from a woman aged 18-70 years with a cervical HPV16 infection that either progressed to CIN3+ or cleared (not recorded which).

The sequenced part of the CDR3 DNA is TGTGCCAGCAGCTTCACAGGGGGTGATGAAAAA. Residues: CASSFTGGDEK. The whole CDR3 is CASSFTGGDEKLFF. The V gene is TRBV7-9, the J gene TRBJ1-4; 8 bases align to TRBD1. With the read ending 3 residues before the CDR3 end, the germline J gene is used to fill in that end. V lost 3 bases to trimming and J lost 6 bases; unmatched junction nucleotides: 3. The CDR3 runs to 14 residues. Germline V gene sequence: CDR1 SEHNR, CDR2 FQNEAQ (reference sequence). The full variable domain, its missing parts supplied by reference TRBV7-9 and TRBJ1-4, is DTGVSQNPRHKITKRGQNVTFRCDPISEHNRLYWYRQTLGQGPEFLTYFQNEAQLEKSRLLSDRFSAERPKGSFSTLEIQRTEQGDSAMYLCASSFTGGDEKLFFGSGTQLSVL.